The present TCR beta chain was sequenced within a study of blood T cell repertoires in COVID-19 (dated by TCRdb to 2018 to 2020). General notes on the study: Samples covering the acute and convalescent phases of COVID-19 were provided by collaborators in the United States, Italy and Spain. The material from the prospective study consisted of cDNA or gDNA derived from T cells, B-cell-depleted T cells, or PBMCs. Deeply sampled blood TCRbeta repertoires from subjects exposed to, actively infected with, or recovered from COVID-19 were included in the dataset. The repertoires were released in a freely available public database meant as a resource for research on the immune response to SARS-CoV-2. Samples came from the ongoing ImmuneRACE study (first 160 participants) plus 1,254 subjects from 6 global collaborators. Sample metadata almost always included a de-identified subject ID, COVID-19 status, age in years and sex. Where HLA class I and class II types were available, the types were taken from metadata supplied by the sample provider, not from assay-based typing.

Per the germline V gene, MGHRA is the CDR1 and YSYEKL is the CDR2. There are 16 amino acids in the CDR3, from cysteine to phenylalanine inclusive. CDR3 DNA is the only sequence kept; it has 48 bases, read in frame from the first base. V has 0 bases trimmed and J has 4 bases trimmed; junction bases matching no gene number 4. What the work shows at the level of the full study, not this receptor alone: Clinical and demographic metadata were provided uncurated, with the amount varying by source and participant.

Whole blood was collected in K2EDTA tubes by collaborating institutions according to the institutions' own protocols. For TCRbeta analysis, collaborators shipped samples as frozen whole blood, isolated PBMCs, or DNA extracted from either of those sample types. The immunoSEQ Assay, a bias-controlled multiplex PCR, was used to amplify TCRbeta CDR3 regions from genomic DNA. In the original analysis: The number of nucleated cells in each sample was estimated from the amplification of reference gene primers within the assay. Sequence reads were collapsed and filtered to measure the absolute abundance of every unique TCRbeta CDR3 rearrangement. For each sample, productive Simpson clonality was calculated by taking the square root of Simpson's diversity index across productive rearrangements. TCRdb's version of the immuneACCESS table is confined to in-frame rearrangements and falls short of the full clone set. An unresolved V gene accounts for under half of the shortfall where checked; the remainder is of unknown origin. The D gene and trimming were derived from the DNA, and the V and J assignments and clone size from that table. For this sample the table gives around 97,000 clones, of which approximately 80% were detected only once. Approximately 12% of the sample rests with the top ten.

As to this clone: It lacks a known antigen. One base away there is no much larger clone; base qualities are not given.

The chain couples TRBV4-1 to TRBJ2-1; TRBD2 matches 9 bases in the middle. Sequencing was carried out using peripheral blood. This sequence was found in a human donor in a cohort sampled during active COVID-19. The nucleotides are TGCGCCAGCAGCCAAGATCCTAGCGGGAAGTACAATGAGCAGTTCTTC. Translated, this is CASSQDPSGKYNEQFF.